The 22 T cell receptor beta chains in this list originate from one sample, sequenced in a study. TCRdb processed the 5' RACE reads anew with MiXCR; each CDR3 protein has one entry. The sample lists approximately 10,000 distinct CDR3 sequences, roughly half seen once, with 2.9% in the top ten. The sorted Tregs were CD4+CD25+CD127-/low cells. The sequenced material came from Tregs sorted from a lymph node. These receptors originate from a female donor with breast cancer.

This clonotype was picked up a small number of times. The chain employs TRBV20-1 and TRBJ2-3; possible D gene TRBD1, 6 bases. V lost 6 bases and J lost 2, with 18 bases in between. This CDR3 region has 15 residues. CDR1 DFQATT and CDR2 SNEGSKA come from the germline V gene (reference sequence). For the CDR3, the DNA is TGCAGTGCGGCCGGTTTGGGGGCGATCACAGATACGCAGTATTTT. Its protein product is CSAAGLGAITDTQYF.

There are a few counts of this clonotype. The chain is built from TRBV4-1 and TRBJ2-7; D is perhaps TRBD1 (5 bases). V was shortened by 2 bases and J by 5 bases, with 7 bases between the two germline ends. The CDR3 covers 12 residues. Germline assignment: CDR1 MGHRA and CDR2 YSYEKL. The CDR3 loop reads CASSQQGNEQYF. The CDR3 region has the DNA TGCGCCAGCAGCCAACAGGGAAACGAGCAGTACTTC.

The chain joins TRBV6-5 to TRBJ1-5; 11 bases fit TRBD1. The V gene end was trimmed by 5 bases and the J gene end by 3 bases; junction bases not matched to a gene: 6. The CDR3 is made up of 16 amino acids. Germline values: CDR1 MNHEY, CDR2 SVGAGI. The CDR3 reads CASSTGTGGTNQPQHF. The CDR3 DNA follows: TGTGCCAGCAGTACCGGGACAGGGGGTACCAATCAGCCCCAGCATTTT.

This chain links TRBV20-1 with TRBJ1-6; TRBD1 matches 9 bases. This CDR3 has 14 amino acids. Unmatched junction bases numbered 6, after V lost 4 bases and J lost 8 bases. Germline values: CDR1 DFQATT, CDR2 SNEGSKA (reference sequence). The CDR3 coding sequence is TGCAGTGCTACAGACAGGGGGGAGTATTCACCCCTCCACTTT. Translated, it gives CSATDRGEYSPLHF.

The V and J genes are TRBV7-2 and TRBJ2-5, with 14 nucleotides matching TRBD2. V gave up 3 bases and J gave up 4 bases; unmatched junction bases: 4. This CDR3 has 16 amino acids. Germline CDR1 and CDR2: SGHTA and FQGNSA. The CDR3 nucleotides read TGTGCCAGCAGCTTGACTAGCGGGAGGGCCTTAGAGACCCAGTACTTC. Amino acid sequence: CASSLTSGRALETQYF.

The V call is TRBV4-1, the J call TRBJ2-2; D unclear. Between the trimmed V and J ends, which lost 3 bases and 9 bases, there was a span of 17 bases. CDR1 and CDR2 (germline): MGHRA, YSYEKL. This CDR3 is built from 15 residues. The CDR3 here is CASSHVGSGLRELFF. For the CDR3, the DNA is TGCGCCAGCAGCCACGTTGGGTCTGGGCTCAGGGAGCTGTTTTTT.

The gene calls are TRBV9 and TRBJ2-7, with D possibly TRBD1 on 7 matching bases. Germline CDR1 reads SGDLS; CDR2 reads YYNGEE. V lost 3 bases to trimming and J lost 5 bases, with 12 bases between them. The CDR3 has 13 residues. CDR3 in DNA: TGTGCCAGCAGCGGACAGGGAGGCCACGAGCAGTACTTC. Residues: CASSGQGGHEQYF.

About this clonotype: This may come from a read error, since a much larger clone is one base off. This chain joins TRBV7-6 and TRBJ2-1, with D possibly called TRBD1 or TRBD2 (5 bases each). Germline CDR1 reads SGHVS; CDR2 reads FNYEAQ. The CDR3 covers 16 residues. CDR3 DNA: TGTGCCAGCAGCCTAGATGGACTGGGGCAGGGCAATGAGCAGCTCTTC. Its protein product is CASSLDGLGQGNEQLF. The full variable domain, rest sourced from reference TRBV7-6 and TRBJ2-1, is GAGVSQSPRYKVTKRGQDVALRCDPISGHVSLYWYRQALGQGPEFLTYFNYEAQQDKSGLPNDRFSAERPEGSISTLTIQRTEQRDSAMYRCASSLDGLGQGNEQLFGPGTRLTVL.

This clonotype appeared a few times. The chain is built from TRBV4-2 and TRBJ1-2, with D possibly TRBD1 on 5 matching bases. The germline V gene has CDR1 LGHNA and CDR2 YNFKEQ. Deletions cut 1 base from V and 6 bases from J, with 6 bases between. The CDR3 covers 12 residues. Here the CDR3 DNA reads TGTGCCAGCAGCCAAGGGGGCCATGGCTACACCTTC. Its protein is CASSQGGHGYTF.

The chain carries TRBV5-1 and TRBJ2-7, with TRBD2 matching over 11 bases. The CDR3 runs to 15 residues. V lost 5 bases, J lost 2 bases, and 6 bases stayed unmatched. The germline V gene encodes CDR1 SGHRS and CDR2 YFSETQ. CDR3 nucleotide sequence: TGCGCCAGCAGAGAGGGACTAGCGGAAACCTACGAGCAGTACTTC. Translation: CASREGLAETYEQYF.

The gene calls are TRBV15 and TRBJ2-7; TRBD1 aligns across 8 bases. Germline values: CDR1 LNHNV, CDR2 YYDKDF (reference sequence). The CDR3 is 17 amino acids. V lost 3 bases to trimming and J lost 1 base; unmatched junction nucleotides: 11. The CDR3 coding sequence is TGTGCCACCAGCAGTGGCCCTGGACAGGGAGCGTCCTACGAGCAGTACTTC. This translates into CATSSGPGQGASYEQYF.

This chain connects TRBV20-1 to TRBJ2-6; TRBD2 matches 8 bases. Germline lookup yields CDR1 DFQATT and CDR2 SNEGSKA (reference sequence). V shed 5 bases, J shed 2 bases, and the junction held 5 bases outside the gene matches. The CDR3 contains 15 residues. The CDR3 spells CSAPLGGAGANVLTF. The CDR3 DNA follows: TGCAGTGCTCCACTCGGGGGGGCTGGGGCCAACGTCCTGACTTTC.

CDR3 in amino acids: CSARMSSYNEQFF. CDR3 nucleotide sequence: TGCAGTGCTAGGATGAGCTCCTACAATGAGCAGTTCTTC. V usage is TRBV20-1 and J usage is TRBJ2-1; D uncertain. Germline lookup yields CDR1 DFQATT and CDR2 SNEGSKA (reference sequence). This CDR3 is built from 13 residues. The germline V and J ends were trimmed by 3 bases and 0 bases, with 6 bases remaining between them.

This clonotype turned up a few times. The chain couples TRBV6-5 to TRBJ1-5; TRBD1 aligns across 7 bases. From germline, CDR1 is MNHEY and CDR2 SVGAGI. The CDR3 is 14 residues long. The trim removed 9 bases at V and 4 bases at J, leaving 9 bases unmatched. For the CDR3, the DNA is TGTGCCAGTCAGCAACAGGGGATTAATCAGCCCCAGCATTTT. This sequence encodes CASQQQGINQPQHF.

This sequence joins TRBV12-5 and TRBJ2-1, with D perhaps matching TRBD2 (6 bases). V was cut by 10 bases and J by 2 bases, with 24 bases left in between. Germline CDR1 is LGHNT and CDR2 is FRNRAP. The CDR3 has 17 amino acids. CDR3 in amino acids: CATRWGRDGGAYNEQFF. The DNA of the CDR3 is TGTGCTACCAGATGGGGCAGAGATGGCGGGGCCTACAATGAGCAGTTCTTC.

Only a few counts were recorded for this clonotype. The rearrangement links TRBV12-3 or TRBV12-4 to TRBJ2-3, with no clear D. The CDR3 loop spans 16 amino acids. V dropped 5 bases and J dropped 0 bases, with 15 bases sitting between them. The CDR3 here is CASSPENGRSTDTQYF. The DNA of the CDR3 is TGTGCCAGCAGTCCAGAGAACGGGCGCAGCACAGATACGCAGTATTTT.

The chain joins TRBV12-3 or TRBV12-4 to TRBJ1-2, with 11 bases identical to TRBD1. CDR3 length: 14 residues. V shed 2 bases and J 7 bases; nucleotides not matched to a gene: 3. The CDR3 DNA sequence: TGTGCCAGCAGTTTACGGACAGGGGGCCGTGGCTACACCTTC. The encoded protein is CASSLRTGGRGYTF.

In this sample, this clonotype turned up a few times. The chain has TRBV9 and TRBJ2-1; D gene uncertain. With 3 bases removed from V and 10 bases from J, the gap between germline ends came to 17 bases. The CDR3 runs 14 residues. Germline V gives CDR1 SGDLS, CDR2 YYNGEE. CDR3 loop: CASSAMARNKEQFF. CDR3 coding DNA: TGTGCCAGCAGCGCCATGGCTAGGAATAAGGAGCAGTTCTTC.

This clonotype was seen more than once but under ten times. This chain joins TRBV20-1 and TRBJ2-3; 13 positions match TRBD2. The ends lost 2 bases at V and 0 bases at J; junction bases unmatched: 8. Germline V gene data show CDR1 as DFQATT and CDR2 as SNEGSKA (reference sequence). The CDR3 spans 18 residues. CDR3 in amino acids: CSARTGLAGVPSTDTQYF. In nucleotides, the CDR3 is TGCAGTGCTAGAACAGGACTAGCGGGGGTGCCTAGCACAGATACGCAGTATTTT.

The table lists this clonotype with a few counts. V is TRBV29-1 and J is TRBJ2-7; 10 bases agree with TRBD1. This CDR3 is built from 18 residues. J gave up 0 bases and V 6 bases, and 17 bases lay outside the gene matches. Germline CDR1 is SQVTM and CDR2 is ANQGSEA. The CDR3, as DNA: TGCAGCGTGGTTGACAGGGGGCTGTCTACGACACTCTCCTACGAGCAGTACTTC. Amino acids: CSVVDRGLSTTLSYEQYF.

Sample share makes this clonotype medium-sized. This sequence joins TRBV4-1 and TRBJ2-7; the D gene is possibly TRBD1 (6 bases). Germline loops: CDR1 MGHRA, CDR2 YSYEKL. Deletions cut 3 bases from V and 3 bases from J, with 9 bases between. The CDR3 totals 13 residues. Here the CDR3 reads CASSQKDSYEQYF. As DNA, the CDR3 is TGCGCCAGCAGCCAGAAGGACAGCTACGAGCAGTACTTC.

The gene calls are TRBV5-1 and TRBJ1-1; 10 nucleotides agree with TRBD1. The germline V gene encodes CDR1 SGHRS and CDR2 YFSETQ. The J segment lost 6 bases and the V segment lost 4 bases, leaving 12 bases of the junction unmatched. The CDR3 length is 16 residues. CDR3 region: CASSPLPGQGISEAFF. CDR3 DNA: TGCGCCAGCAGCCCTCTTCCGGGACAGGGGATTTCTGAAGCTTTCTTT.